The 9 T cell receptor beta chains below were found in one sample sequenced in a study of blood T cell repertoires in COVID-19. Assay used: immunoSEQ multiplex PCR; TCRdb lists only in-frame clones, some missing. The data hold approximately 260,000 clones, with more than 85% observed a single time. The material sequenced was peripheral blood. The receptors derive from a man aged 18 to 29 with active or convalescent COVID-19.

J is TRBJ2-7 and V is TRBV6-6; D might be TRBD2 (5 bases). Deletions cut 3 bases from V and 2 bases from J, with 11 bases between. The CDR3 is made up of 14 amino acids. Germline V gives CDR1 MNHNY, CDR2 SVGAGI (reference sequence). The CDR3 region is CASSYSGVTYEQYF. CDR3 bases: TGTGCCAGCAGTTATTCCGGGGTTACCTACGAGCAGTACTTC.

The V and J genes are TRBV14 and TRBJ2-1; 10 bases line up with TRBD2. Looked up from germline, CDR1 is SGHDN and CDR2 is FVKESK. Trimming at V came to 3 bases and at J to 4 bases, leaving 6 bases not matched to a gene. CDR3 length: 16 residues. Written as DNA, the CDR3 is TGTGCCAGCAGCCAGACTAGGACTAGCGGTTACAATGAGCAGTTCTTC. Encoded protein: CASSQTRTSGYNEQFF.

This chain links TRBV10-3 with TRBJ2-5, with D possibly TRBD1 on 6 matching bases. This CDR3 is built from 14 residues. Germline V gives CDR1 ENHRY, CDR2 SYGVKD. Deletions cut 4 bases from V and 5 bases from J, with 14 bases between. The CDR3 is CAISVGTTVETQYF. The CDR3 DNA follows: TGTGCCATCAGTGTTGGGACAACGGTGGAGACCCAGTACTTC.

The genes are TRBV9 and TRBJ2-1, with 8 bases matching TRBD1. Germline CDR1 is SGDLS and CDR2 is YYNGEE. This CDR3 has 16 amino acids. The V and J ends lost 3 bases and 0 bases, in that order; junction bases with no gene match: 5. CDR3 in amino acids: CASSAGGQGSYNEQFF. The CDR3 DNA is TGTGCCAGCAGCGCCGGAGGACAGGGCTCCTACAATGAGCAGTTCTTC.

Here the CDR3 reads CASSLTQLAGGTGELFF. For the CDR3, the DNA is TGTGCCAGCAGCTTAACGCAACTAGCGGGTGGCACCGGGGAGCTGTTTTTT. V and J are TRBV7-3 and TRBJ2-2; 9 positions agree with TRBD2. V lost 0 bases and J lost 4; bases outside the gene matches: 6. CDR1 and CDR2 from the germline V gene are SGHTA and FQGTGA. The CDR3 runs 17 residues.

The CDR3 DNA reads as TGTGCCACCAGTGTTGGAGCTAACTATGGCTACACCTTC. Its translation is CATSVGANYGYTF. This rearrangement joins TRBV24-1 to TRBJ1-2; D is uncertain. The CDR3 consists of 13 residues. CDR1 and CDR2 from the germline V gene are KGHDR and SFDVKD. The V end was cut by 5 bases, the J end by 0 bases, with 6 bases between.

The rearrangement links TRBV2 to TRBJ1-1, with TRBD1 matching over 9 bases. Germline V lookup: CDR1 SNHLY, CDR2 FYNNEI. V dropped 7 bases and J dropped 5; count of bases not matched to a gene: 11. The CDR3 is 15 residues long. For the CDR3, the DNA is TGTGCCAGCATTTCAGGAGACAGGGGGGGAACTGAAGCTTTCTTT. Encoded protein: CASISGDRGGTEAFF. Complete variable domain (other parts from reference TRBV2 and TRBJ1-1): EPEVTQTPSHQVTQMGQEVILRCVPISNHLYFYWYRQILGQKVEFLVSFYNNEISEKSEIFDDQFSVERPDGSNFTLKIRSTKLEDSAMYFCASISGDRGGTEAFFGQGTRLTVV.

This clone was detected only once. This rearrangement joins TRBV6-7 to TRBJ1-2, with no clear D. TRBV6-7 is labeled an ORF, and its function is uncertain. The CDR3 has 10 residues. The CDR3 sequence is CAVVAGGYTF. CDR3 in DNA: TGTGCAGTGGTAGCGGGTGGCTACACCTTC.

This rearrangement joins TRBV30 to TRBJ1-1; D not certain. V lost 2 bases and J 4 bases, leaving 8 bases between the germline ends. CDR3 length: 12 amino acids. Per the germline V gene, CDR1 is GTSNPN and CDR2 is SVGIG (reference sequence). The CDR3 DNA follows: TGTGCCTGGAGTTTGACATTCACTGAAGCTTTCTTT. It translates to CAWSLTFTEAFF.